This TCR beta chain is drawn from a study of cytomegalovirus exposure and HLA in healthy donors. PCR primers comprised 60 Vbeta and 13 Jbeta primers. Clones were sequenced by immunoSEQ multiplex PCR, and TCRdb holds only the in-frame ones, with some missing. The table lists about 100,000 clones, approximately 79% of them singletons. As to this clone: The antigen is not known.

This CDR3 contains 14 residues. V gave up 2 bases and J gave up 6 bases, with 10 bases separating them. Germline-derived CDR1 and CDR2 are SGHTA and FQGTGA. Study conclusions and caveats: A few chains tied to CMV proved CMV antigen-specific in vitro. Researchers reportedly found TCR beta sequences accurately predicted most subjects' HLA-A and HLA-B alleles.

The chain uses TRBV7-3 and TRBJ2-2, with D tentatively TRBD1 (6 bases). The sequencing input was PBMCs. The sequence derives from a woman aged 60-75 years in good health and CMV-seropositive. The CDR3 loop is CASSLGRGAGELFF. CDR3 DNA sequence: TGTGCCAGCAGCTTAGGCAGGGGTGCCGGGGAGCTGTTTTTT.